A single sample gave rise to the 13 T cell receptor beta chains below, sequenced in a study of T cell responses to AZD1222 COVID-19 vaccine. Assay used: immunoSEQ multiplex PCR; TCRdb lists only in-frame clones, some missing. The table shows roughly 160,000 clones, with 85% to 90% occurring only once. The sample was peripheral blood, taken 28 days after the second AZD1222 dose. Receptor source: an adult who received the AZD1222 COVID-19 vaccine.

This clone was picked up one time. V usage is TRBV6-2 or TRBV6-3 and J usage is TRBJ2-5; no clear D gene. Trimming removed 4 bases at V and 5 bases at J, with 17 bases between. The CDR3 spans 15 residues. Germline V CDR1 and CDR2: MNHEY, SVGEGT. CDR3 sequence reads: CASSSPERGHETQYF. The CDR3 DNA reads as TGTGCCAGCAGTTCCCCCGAGCGAGGCCACGAGACCCAGTACTTC.

The J gene is TRBJ2-5, the V gene TRBV11-2; 12 bases match TRBD2. The CDR3 is 16 amino acids. Trimming at V came to 5 bases and at J to 5 bases, leaving 9 bases not matched to a gene. CDR1 is SGHAT, CDR2 FQNNGV, per germline. The CDR3 nucleotides read TGTGCCAGCAGCCCCCTAGCGGGGGGGCCAGGGGAGACCCAGTACTTC. It translates to CASSPLAGGPGETQYF.

The V and J genes are TRBV27 and TRBJ1-2, with TRBD1 matching 7 bases. V was clipped by 3 bases and J by 8 bases; unmatched bases: 9. Germline CDR1 and CDR2: MNHEY and SMNVEV (reference sequence). There are 14 residues in the CDR3. In DNA form, the CDR3 reads TGTGCCAGCAGTTTGATACAGGGGATTGGGGGCTACACCTTC. Amino acid sequence: CASSLIQGIGGYTF.

In its sample, this clone was seen a few times. The chain links TRBV18 to TRBJ2-1; D not certain. Trimming pared 7 bases from V and 10 bases from J, leaving 14 bases between. The CDR3 is 12 residues long. Germline V lookup: CDR1 KGHSH, CDR2 LQKENI. This CDR3 is CASFITFEEQFF. The CDR3, as DNA: TGTGCCAGCTTCATCACGTTCGAGGAGCAGTTCTTC.

This rearrangement joins TRBV18 to TRBJ2-7; D remains ambiguous. Germline CDR1 reads KGHSH; CDR2 reads LQKENI. V lost 4 bases, J lost 0 bases, and 7 bases lay in between. CDR3 length equals 13 residues. Written as DNA, the CDR3 is TGTGCCAGCTCACTTCAGGTCTCCTACGAGCAGTACTTC. This gives the protein CASSLQVSYEQYF.

The chain recombines TRBV4-3 with TRBJ1-1; tentatively, D is TRBD1 (6 bases). Trimming shortened V by 0 bases and J by 6 bases, and 14 bases separated the two germline ends. There are 15 residues in the CDR3. CDR1 is LGHNA, CDR2 YSLEER, per germline. CDR3 in amino acids: CASSQDRAGVAEAFF. The CDR3 DNA is TGCGCCAGCAGCCAAGATCGGGCAGGGGTCGCTGAAGCTTTCTTT.

The V call is TRBV11-2, the J call TRBJ1-5; D perhaps matches TRBD1 (5 bases). V was clipped by 4 bases and J by 2 bases, with 12 bases between them. The CDR3 spans 15 residues. In germline, CDR1 is SGHAT, CDR2 FQNNGV. CDR3 sequence reads: CASSSAPGGNQPQHF. In DNA, the CDR3 is TGTGCCAGCAGCTCCGCGCCGGGGGGCAATCAGCCCCAGCATTTT.

This clone has only one observation. V usage is TRBV4-1 and J usage is TRBJ1-4; 7 positions agree with TRBD1. V shed 1 base and J 8 bases; nucleotides not matched to a gene: 16. Germline CDR1 and CDR2: MGHRA and YSYEKL. The length of the CDR3 is 18 residues. The CDR3 protein is CASSQGTKRGGAGEKLFF. In DNA, the CDR3 is TGCGCCAGCAGCCAAGGCACTAAACGAGGGGGCGCGGGGGAAAAACTGTTTTTT.

About this clone itself: Other DNA sequences in this specimen translate into the identical CDR3. The gene calls are TRBV29-1 and TRBJ1-1, with 9 nucleotides matching TRBD1. Germline assignment: CDR1 SQVTM and CDR2 ANQGSEA. Unmatched junction bases numbered 4, after V lost 3 bases and J lost 5 bases. The CDR3 loop spans 13 amino acids. CDR3 nucleotides: TGCAGCGTTGATCGGGGACAGGGAACTGAAGCTTTCTTT. It encodes CSVDRGQGTEAFF.

This chain uses TRBV7-2 with TRBJ2-1; no firm D call. CDR1 and CDR2 from the germline V gene are SGHTA and FQGNSA. Trimming stripped 8 bases from V and 3 bases from J, with 17 bases between. The CDR3 totals 15 residues. CDR3 in amino acids: CASVRLGLHYNEQFF. The CDR3 DNA sequence: TGTGCCAGCGTTCGTTTGGGCCTACACTACAATGAGCAGTTCTTC.

The rearrangement joins TRBV10-3 to TRBJ1-1; D unclear. The CDR3 length is 13 residues. Deletions cut 4 bases from V and 1 base from J, with 7 bases between. Germline V gene lookup returns CDR1 ENHRY and CDR2 SYGVKD. CDR3 region: CAISALKNTEAFF. CDR3 nucleotides: TGTGCCATCAGTGCATTAAAGAACACTGAAGCTTTCTTT.

The chain joins TRBV11-1 to TRBJ1-3; tentatively, D is TRBD1 (5 bases). The V gene lost 3 bases and the J gene lost 5 bases, with 14 bases spanning the gap. Per the germline V gene, CDR1 is SGHAT and CDR2 is FQDESV (reference sequence). The CDR3 has 15 amino acids. This CDR3 reads CASSFEGRTRNTIYF. CDR3 nucleotides: TGTGCCAGCAGCTTTGAGGGACGGACACGAAACACCATATATTTT.

The chain couples TRBV5-1 to TRBJ1-1, with 10 bases that match TRBD1. Germline trimming cut 7 bases from V and 0 bases from J; bases unmatched to any gene: 9. CDR1 is SGHRS and CDR2 is YFSETQ in the germline V gene. The CDR3 extends over 16 amino acids. The CDR3 is CASRGQGLGMNTEAFF. CDR3 DNA sequence: TGCGCCAGCCGGGGACAGGGGTTGGGGATGAACACTGAAGCTTTCTTT.